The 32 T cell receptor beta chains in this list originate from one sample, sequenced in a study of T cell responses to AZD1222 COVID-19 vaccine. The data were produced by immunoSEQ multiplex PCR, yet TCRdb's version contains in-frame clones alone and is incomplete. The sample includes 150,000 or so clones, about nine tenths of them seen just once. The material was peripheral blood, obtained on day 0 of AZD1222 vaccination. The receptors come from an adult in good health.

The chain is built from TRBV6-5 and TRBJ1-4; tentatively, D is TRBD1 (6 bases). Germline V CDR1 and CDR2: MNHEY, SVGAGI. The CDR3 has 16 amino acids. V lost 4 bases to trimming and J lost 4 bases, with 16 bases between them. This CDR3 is CASSSTGTTNNEKLFF. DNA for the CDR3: TGTGCCAGCAGTTCAACCGGGACAACGAATAATGAAAAACTGTTTTTT.

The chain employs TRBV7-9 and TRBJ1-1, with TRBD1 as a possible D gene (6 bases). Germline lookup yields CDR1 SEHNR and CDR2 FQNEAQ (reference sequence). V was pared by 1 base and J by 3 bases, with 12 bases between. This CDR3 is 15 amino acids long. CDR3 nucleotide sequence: TGTGCCAGCAGCTTAGGTCGGGGGCTGGACACTGAAGCTTTCTTT. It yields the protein CASSLGRGLDTEAFF.

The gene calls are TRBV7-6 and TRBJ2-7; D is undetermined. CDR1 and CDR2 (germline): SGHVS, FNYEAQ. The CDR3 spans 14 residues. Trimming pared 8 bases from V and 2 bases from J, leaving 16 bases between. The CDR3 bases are TGTGCCAGCGGGATTGGACCCCAGGCCTACGAGCAGTACTTC. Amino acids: CASGIGPQAYEQYF.

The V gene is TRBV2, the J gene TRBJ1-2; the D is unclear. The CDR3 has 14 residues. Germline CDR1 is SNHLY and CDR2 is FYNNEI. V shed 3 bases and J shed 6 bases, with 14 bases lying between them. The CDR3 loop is CASSENPIPNGYTF. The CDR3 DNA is TGTGCCAGCAGTGAGAACCCCATCCCCAATGGCTACACCTTC.

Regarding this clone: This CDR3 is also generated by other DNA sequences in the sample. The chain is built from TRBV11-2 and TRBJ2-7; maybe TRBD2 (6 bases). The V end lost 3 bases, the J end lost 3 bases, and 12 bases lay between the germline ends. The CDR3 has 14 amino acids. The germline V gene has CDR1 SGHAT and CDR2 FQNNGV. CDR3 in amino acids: CASSLGDFHYEQYF. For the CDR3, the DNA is TGTGCCAGCAGCTTGGGGGACTTTCACTACGAGCAGTACTTC. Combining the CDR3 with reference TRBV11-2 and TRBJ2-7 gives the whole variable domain EAGVAQSPRYKIIEKRQSVAFWCNPISGHATLYWYQQILGQGPKLLIQFQNNGVVDDSQLPKDRFSAERLKGVDSTLKIQPAKLEDSAVYLCASSLGDFHYEQYFGPGTRLTVT.

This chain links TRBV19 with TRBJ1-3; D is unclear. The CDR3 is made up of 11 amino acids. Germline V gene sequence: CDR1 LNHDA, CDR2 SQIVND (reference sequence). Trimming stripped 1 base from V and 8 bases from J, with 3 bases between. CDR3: CASSIADTIYF. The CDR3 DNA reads TGTGCCAGTAGTATAGCGGACACCATATATTTT.

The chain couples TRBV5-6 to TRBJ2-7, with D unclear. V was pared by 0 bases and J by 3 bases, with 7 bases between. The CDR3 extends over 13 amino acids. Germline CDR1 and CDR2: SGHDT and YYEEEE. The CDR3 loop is CASSLGRNYEQYF. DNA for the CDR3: TGTGCCAGCAGCTTGGGGAGAAACTACGAGCAGTACTTC.

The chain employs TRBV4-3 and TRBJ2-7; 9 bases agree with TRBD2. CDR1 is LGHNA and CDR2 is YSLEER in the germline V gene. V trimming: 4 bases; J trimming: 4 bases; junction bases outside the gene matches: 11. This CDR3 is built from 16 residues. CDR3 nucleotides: TGCGCCAGCAGCCTCACGGCGGGAGGGCCTGGGTACGAGCAGTACTTC. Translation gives CASSLTAGGPGYEQYF.

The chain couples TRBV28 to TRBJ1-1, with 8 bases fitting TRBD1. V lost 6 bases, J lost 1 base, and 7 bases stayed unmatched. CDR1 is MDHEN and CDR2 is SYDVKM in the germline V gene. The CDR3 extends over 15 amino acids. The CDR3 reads CASRKPQGGNTEAFF. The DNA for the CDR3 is TGTGCCAGCAGGAAACCACAGGGGGGGAACACTGAAGCTTTCTTT.

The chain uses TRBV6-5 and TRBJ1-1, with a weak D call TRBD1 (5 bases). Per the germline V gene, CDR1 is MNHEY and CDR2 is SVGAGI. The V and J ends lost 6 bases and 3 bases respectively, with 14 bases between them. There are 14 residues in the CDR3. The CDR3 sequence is CASRDFREDTEAFF. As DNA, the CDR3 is TGTGCCAGCAGGGATTTCAGGGAAGACACTGAAGCTTTCTTT.

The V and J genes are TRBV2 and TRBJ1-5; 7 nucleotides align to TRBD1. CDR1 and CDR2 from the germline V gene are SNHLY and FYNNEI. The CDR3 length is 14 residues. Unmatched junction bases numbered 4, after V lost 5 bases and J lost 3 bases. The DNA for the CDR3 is TGTGCCAGCAGTCGACAGGGTTACAATCAGCCCCAGCATTTT. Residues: CASSRQGYNQPQHF.

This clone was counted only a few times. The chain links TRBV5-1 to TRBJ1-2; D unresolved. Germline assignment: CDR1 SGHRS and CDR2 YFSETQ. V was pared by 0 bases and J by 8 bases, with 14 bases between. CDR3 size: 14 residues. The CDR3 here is CASSLGQTVRGYTF. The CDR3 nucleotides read TGCGCCAGCAGCTTGGGACAAACCGTGCGGGGCTACACCTTC.

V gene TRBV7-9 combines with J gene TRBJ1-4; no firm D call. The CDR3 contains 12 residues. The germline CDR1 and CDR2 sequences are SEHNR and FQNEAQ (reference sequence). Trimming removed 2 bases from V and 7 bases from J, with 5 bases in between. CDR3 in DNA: TGTGCCAGCAGCTTAAAGGCTGAAAAACTGTTTTTT. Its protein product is CASSLKAEKLFF.

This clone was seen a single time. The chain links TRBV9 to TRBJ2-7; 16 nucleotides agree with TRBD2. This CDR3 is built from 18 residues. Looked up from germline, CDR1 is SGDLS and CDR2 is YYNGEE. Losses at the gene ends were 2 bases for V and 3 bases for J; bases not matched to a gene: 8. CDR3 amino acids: CASSVGLAGGPRYYEQYF. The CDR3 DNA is TGTGCCAGCAGCGTGGGACTAGCGGGAGGGCCTCGTTACTACGAGCAGTACTTC.

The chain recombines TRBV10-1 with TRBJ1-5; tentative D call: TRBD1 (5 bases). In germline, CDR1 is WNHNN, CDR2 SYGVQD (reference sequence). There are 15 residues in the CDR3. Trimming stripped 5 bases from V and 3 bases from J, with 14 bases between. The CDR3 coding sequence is TGCGCCAGCAGTTTCGGCAGGGTCGACAATCAGCCCCAGCATTTT. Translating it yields CASSFGRVDNQPQHF.

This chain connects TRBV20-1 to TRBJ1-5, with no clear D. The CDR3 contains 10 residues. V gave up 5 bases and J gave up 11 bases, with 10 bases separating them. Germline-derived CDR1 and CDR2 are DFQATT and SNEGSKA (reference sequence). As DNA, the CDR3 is TGCAGTGCTGGATCCCGAGCCCAGCATTTT. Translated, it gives CSAGSRAQHF.

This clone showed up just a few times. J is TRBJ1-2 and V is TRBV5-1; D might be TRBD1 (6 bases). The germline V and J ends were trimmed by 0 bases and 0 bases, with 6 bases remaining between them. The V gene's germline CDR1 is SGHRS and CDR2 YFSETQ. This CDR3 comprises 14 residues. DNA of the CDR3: TGCGCCAGCAGCTTGGAGGGGGCTAACTATGGCTACACCTTC. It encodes CASSLEGANYGYTF.

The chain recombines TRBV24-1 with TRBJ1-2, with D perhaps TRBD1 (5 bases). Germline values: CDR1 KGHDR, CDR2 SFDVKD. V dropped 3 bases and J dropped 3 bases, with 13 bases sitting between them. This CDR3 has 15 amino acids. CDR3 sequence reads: CATSDPSGAHYGYTF. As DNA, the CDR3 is TGTGCCACCAGTGATCCCTCCGGGGCCCACTATGGCTACACCTTC.

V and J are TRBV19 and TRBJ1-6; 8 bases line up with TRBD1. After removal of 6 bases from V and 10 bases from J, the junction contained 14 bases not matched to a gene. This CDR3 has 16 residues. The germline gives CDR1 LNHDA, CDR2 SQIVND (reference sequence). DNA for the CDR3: TGTGCCAGTAGCCCCGGAGAAGACAGGGGCAGCTCACCCCTCCACTTT. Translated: CASSPGEDRGSSPLHF. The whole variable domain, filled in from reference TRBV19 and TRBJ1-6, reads DGGITQSPKYLFRKEGQNVTLSCEQNLNHDAMYWYRQDPGQGLRLIYYSQIVNDFQKGDIAEGYSVSREKKESFPLTVTSAQKNPTAFYLCASSPGEDRGSSPLHFGNGTRLTVT.

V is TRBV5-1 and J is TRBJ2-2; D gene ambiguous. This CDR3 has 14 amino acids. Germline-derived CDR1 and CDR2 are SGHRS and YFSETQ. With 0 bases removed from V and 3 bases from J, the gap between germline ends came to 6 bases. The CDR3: CASSLATYTGELFF. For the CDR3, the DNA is TGCGCCAGCAGCTTGGCCACCTACACCGGGGAGCTGTTTTTT.

CDR3 sequence (DNA): TGTGCCAGCAGTTCTCATAGCGGAGGGGGCGAGCAGTACTTC. Its translation: CASSSHSGGGEQYF. The chain has TRBV28 and TRBJ2-7; perhaps D is TRBD1 or TRBD2 (6 bases each). The CDR3 has 14 amino acids. Trimming stripped 4 bases from V and 6 bases from J, with 16 bases between. Per germline, CDR1 MDHEN and CDR2 SYDVKM.

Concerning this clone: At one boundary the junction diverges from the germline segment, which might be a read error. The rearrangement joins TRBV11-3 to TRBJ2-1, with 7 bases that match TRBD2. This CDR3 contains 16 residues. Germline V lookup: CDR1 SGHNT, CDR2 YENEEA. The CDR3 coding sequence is TGTGCCAGCAGCCTAGAGGGCGGGAGCTCCTACAATGAGCAGTTCTTC. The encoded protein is CASSLEGGSSYNEQFF. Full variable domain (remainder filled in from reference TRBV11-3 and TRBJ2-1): EAGVVQSPRYKIIEKKQPVAFWCNPISGHNTLYWYLQNLGQGPELLIRYENEEAVDDSQLPKDRFSAERLKGVDSTLKIQPAELGDSAVYLCASSLEGGSSYNEQFFGPGTRLTVL.

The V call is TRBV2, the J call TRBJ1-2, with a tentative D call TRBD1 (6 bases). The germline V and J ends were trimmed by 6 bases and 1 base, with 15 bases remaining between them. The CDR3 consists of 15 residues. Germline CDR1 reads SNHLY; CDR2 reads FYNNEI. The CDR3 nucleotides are TGTGCCAGCAGGATCGGCCAGGGGAATAACTATGGCTACACCTTC. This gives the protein CASRIGQGNNYGYTF.

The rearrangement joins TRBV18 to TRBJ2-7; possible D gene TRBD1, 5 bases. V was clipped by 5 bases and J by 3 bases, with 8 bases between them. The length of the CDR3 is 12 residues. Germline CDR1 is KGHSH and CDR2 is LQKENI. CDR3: CASSSDNYEQYF. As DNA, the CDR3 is TGTGCCAGCTCATCGGACAACTACGAGCAGTACTTC.

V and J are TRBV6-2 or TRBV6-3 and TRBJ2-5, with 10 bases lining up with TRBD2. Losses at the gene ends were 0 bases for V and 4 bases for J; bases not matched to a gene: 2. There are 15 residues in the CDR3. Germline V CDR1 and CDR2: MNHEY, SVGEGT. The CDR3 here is CASSYSGLARETQYF. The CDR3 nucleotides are TGTGCCAGCAGTTACTCGGGACTAGCGAGAGAGACCCAGTACTTC.

The CDR3 loop reads CASTRESYGYTF. The CDR3 DNA sequence: TGTGCCAGCACCCGCGAGAGCTATGGCTACACCTTC. The rearrangement uses TRBV2 and TRBJ1-2; D gene unclear. V shed 7 bases and J shed 4 bases, with 10 bases lying between them. This CDR3 is built from 12 residues. Germline assignment: CDR1 SNHLY and CDR2 FYNNEI.

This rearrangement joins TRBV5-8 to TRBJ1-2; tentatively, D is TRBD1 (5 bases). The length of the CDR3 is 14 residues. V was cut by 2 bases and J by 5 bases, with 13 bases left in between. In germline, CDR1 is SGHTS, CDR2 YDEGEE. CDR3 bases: TGTGCCAGCAGCTTCCAACGGGGGAGGTATGGCTACACCTTC. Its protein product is CASSFQRGRYGYTF.

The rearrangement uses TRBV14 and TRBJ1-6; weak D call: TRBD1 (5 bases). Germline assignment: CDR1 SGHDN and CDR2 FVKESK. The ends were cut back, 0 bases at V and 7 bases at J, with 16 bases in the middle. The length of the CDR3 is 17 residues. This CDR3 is CASSQDQRPGRNSPLHF. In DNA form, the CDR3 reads TGTGCCAGCAGCCAAGATCAGCGGCCAGGGCGGAATTCACCCCTCCACTTT. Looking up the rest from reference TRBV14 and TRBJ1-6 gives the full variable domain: EAGVTQFPSHSVIEKGQTVTLRCDPISGHDNLYWYRRVMGKEIKFLLHFVKESKQDESGMPNNRFLAERTGGTYSTLKVQPAELEDSGVYFCASSQDQRPGRNSPLHFGNGTRLTVT.

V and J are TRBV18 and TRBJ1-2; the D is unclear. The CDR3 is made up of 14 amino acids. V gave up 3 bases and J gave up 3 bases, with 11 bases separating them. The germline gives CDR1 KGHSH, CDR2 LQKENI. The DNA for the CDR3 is TGTGCCAGCTCACCGACCGGCACTGACTATGGCTACACCTTC. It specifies CASSPTGTDYGYTF.

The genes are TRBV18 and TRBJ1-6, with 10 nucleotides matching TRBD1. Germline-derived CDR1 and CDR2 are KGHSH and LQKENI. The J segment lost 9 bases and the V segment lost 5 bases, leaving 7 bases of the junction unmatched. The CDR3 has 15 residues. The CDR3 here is CASSGAGTGVSPLHF. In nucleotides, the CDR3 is TGTGCCAGCTCAGGGGCCGGGACAGGGGTTTCACCCCTCCACTTT.

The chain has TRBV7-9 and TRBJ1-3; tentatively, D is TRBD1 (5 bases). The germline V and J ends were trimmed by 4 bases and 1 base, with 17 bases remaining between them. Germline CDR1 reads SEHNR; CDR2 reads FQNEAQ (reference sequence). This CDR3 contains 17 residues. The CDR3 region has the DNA TGTGCCAGCAGCTCCAAGACAGTACTAGTTTCTGGAAACACCATATATTTT. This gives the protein CASSSKTVLVSGNTIYF.

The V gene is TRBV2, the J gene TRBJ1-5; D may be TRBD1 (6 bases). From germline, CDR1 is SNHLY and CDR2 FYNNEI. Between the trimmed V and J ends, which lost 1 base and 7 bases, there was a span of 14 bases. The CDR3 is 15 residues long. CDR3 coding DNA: TGTGCCAGCAGTGAAGGAGAACAGGGTCACCAGCCCCAGCATTTT. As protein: CASSEGEQGHQPQHF.